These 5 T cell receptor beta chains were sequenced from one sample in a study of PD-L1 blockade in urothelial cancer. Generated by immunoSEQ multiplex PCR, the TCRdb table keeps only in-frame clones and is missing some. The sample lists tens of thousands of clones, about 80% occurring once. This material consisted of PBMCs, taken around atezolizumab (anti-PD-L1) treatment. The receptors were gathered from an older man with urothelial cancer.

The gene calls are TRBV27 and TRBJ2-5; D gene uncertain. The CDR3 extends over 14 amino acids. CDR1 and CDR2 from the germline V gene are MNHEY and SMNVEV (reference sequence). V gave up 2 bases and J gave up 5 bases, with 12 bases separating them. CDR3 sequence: CASSLTTYGETQYF. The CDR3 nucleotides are TGTGCCAGCAGTTTAACGACTTACGGGGAGACCCAGTACTTC.

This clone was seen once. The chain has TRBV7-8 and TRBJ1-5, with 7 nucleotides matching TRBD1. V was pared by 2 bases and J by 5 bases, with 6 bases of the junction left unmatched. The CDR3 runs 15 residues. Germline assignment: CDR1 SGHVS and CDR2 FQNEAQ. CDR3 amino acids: CASSLMGQWDQPQHF. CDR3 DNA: TGTGCCAGCAGCTTAATGGGACAGTGGGATCAGCCCCAGCATTTT.

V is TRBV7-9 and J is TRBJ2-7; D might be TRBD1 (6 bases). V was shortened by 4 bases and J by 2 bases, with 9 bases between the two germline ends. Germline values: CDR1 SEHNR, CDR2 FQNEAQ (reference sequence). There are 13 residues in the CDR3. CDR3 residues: CASSWGHPYEQYF. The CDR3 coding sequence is TGTGCCAGCAGCTGGGGACATCCCTACGAGCAGTACTTC.

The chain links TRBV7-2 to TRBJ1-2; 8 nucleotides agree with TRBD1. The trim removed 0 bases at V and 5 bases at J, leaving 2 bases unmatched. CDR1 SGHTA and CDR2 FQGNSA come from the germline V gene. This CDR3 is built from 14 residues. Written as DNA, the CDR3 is TGTGCCAGCAGCTTAGCGACAGGGGAGTATGGCTACACCTTC. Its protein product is CASSLATGEYGYTF.

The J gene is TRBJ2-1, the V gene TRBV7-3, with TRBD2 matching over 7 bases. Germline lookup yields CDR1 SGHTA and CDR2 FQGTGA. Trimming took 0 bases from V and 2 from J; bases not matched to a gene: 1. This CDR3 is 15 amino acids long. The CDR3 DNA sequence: TGTGCCAGCAGCTTAACCCTAGCGGCCTACAATGAGCAGTTCTTC. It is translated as CASSLTLAAYNEQFF.